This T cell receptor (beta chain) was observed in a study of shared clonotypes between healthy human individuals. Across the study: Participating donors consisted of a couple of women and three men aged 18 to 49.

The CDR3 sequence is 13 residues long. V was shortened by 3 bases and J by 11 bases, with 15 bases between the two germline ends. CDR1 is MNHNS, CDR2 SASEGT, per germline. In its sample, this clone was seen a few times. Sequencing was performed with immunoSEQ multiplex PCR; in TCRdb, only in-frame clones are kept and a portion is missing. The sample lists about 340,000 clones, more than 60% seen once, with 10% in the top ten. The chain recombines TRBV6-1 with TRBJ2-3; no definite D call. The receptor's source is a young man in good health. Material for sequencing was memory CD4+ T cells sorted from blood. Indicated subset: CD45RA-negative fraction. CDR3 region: CASSESSGLGQYF. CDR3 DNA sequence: TGTGCCAGCAGTGAGAGCTCCGGCCTTGGGCAGTATTTT.